This T cell receptor (beta chain) was sequenced during a study of cytomegalovirus exposure and HLA in healthy donors. Study-level findings and limits: Rare TCR sequences predominated, though certain public TCRs were found in many donors. High specificity and sensitivity for cytomegalovirus status were reported for the classifier. Associated with cytomegalovirus, according to the listing, were 170 or so TCR beta chains.

As concerns this clone: Its antigen is currently unknown.

Trimming stripped 0 bases from V and 4 bases from J, with 4 bases between. The CDR3 spans 12 residues. Per germline, CDR1 SGHRS and CDR2 YFSETQ. Method: immunoSEQ multiplex PCR; TCRdb's copy keeps in-frame clones and lacks some. The sample has approximately 190,000 clones; 70% to 85% are singletons. This sequence was found in a woman aged 25-40 years in good health and CMV-seropositive. The sample taken for sequencing was PBMCs. V is TRBV5-1 and J is TRBJ1-2, with D uncertain. CDR3 DNA sequence: TGCGCCAGCAGCTTGGACAGCTATGGCTACACCTTC. Amino acid sequence: CASSLDSYGYTF.